These 6 T cell receptor beta chains were sequenced from one sample in a study of OX40 agonist ivuxolimab in advanced cancers. The protocol was immunoSEQ multiplex PCR, while the TCRdb copy is restricted to in-frame clones and leaves out a portion. This table has 65,000 to 75,000 clones, about 85% appearing once. Sequenced here: CD4+ or CD8+ T cells sorted from blood, sampled in a trial of the OX40 agonist ivuxolimab. These receptors were taken from an adult with an advanced solid tumor such as melanoma, head and neck, liver or kidney cancer.

V usage is TRBV2 and J usage is TRBJ2-4; no clear D gene. The CDR3 consists of 16 residues. V was pared by 2 bases and J by 0 bases, with 11 bases between. Germline V gene lookup returns CDR1 SNHLY and CDR2 FYNNEI. This CDR3 reads CASSEYGSLAKNIQYF. DNA of the CDR3: TGTGCCAGCAGTGAATACGGCAGTCTAGCCAAAAACATTCAGTACTTC.

The chain recombines TRBV2 with TRBJ1-1; D call uncertain. Germline V CDR1 and CDR2: SNHLY, FYNNEI. The CDR3 contains 14 residues. V lost 6 bases to trimming and J lost 8 bases, with 19 bases between them. CDR3 loop: CASSRRRGATEAFF. CDR3 bases: TGTGCCAGCAGCCGCAGACGAGGAGCCACCGAAGCTTTCTTT.

Written as DNA, the CDR3 is TGTGCCAGCAGTGAAGCGACAGGGGGCATGAATCAGCCCCAGCATTTT. Translating gives CASSEATGGMNQPQHF. V and J are TRBV2 and TRBJ1-5; 10 bases are a match to TRBD1. Unmatched junction bases numbered 3, after V lost 0 bases and J lost 4 bases. The germline gives CDR1 SNHLY, CDR2 FYNNEI. The CDR3 runs 16 residues.

V and J are TRBV27 and TRBJ2-7; a weak D match, TRBD2 (6 bases). V dropped 7 bases and J dropped 0 bases, with 16 bases sitting between them. The germline CDR1 and CDR2 sequences are MNHEY and SMNVEV (reference sequence). This CDR3 is 15 amino acids long. The CDR3 loop is CASKRRDSYSYEQYF. DNA for the CDR3: TGTGCCAGCAAACGTCGGGACTCCTACTCCTACGAGCAGTACTTC.

The V call is TRBV19, the J call TRBJ2-1; 7 bases are a match to TRBD2. This CDR3 contains 15 residues. The germline CDR1 and CDR2 sequences are LNHDA and SQIVND (reference sequence). Germline trimming cut 7 bases from V and 0 bases from J; bases unmatched to any gene: 6. The CDR3 region is CASTGGSLSYNEQFF. In DNA form, the CDR3 reads TGTGCCAGTACTGGCGGGAGTCTCTCCTACAATGAGCAGTTCTTC.

This rearrangement joins TRBV19 to TRBJ1-5; weak D call: TRBD1 (5 bases). The ends were cut back, 1 base at V and 3 bases at J, with 10 bases in the middle. This CDR3 spans 15 amino acids. The germline CDR1 and CDR2 sequences are LNHDA and SQIVND (reference sequence). This CDR3 is CASSIGTSVNQPQHF. DNA for the CDR3: TGTGCCAGTAGTATAGGGACATCCGTCAATCAGCCCCAGCATTTT.